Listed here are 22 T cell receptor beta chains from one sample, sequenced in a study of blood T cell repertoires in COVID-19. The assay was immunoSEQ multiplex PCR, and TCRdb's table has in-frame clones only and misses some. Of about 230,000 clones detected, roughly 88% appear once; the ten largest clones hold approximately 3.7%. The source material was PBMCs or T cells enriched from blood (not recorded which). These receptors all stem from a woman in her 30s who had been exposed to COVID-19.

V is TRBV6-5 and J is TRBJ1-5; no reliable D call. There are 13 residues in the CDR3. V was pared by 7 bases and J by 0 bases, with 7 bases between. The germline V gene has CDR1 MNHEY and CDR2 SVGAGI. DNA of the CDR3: TGTGCCAGCAAACTAAATAGCAATCAGCCCCAGCATTTT. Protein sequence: CASKLNSNQPQHF.

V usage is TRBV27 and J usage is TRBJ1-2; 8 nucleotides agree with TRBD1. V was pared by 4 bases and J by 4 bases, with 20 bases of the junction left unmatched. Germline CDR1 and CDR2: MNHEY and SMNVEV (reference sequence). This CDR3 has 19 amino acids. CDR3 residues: CASSSGPPGLQGAVYGYTF. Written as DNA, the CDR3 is TGTGCCAGCAGTTCAGGGCCCCCAGGACTTCAGGGGGCAGTCTATGGCTACACCTTC.

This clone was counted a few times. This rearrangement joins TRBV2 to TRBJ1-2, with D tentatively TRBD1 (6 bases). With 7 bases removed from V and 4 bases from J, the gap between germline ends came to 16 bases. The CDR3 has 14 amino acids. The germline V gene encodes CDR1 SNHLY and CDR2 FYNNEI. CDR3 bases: TGTGCCAGCAACCCTACAGGGATCGGCTATGGCTACACCTTC. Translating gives CASNPTGIGYGYTF.

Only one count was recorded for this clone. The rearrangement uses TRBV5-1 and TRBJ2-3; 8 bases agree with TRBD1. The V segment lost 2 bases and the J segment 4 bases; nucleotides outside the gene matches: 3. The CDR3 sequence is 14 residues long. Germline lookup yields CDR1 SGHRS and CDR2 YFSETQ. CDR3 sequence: CASSFGQGADTQYF. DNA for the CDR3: TGCGCCAGCAGCTTTGGACAGGGTGCAGATACGCAGTATTTT.

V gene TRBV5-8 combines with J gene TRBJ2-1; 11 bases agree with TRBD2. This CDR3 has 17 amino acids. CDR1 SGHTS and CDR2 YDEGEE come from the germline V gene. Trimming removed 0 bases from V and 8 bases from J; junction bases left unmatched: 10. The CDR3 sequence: CASSLVGTSGSGYEQFF. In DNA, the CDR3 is TGTGCCAGCAGCTTGGTAGGAACTAGCGGGAGTGGGTATGAGCAGTTCTTC.

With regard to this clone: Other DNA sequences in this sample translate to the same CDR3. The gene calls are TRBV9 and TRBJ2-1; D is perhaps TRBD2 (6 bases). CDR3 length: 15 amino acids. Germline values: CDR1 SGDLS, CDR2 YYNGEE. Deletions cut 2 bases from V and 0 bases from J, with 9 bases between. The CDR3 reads CASSVSGSSYNEQFF. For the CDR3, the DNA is TGTGCCAGCAGCGTTAGCGGTAGCTCCTACAATGAGCAGTTCTTC.

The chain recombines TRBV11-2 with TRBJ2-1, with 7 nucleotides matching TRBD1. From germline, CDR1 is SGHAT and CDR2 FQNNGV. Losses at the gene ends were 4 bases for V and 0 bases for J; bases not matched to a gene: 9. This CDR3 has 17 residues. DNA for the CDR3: TGTGCCAGCAGCTCGTACAGGGGACCCAGCTCCTACAATGAGCAGTTCTTC. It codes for CASSSYRGPSSYNEQFF.

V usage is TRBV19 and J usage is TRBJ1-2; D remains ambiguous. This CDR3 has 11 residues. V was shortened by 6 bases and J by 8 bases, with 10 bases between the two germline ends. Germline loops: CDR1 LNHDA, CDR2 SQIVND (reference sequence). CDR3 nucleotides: TGTGCCAGTAGCCACAGACAAGGCTACACCTTC. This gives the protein CASSHRQGYTF.

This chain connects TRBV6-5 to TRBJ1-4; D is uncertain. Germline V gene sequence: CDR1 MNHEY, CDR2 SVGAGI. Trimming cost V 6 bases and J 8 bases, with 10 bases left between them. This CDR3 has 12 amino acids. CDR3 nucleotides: TGTGCCAGCAGCCCGAATCGGGAAAAACTGTTTTTT. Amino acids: CASSPNREKLFF.

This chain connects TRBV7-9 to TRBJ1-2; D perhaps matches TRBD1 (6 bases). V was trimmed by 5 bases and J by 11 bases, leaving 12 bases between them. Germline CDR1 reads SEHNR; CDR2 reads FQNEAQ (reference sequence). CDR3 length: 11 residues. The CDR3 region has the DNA TGTGCCAGCAGCCCGGACAGACGTTACACCTTC. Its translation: CASSPDRRYTF.

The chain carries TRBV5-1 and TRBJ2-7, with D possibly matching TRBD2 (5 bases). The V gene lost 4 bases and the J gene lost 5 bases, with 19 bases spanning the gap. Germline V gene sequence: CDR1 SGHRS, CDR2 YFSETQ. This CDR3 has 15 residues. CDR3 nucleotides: TGCGCCAGCAGCGGGGAACTAGAGGGCCTGGACGAGCAGTACTTC. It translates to CASSGELEGLDEQYF.

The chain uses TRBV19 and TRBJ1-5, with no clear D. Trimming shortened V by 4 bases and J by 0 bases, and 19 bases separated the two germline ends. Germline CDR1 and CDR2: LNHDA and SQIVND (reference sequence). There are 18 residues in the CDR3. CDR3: CASSKEVAASYSNQPQHF. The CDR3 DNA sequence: TGTGCCAGTAGTAAGGAGGTGGCAGCCAGTTATAGCAATCAGCCCCAGCATTTT.

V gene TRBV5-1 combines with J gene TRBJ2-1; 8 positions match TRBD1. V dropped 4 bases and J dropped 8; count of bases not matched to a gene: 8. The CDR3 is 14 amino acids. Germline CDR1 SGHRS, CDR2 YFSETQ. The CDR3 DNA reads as TGCGCCAGCAGCCGTGGACAGGGAGTCGATGAGCAGTTCTTC. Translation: CASSRGQGVDEQFF.

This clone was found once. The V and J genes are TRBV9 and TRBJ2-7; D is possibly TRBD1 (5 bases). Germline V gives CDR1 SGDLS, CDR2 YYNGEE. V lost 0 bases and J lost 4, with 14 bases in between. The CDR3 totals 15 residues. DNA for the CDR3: TGTGCCAGCAGCGTAGCCTGGGAAGGGGAATACGAGCAGTACTTC. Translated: CASSVAWEGEYEQYF.

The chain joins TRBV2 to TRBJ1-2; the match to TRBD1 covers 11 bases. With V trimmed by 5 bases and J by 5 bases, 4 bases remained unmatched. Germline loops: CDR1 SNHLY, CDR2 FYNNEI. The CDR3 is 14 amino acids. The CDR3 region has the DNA TGTGCCAGCAGTATGGACAGGGGGCGGTATGGCTACACCTTC. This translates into CASSMDRGRYGYTF.

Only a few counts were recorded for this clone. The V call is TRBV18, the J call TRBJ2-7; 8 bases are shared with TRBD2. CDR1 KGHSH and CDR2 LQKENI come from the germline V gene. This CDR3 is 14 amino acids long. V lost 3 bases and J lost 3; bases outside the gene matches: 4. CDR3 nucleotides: TGTGCCAGCTCACCTAGCGGGAAAAGCTACGAGCAGTACTTC. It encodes CASSPSGKSYEQYF. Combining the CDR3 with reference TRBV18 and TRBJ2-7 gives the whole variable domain NAGVMQNPRHLVRRRGQEARLRCSPMKGHSHVYWYRQLPEEGLKFMVYLQKENIIDESGMPKERFSAEFPKEGPSILRIQQVVRGDSAAYFCASSPSGKSYEQYFGPGTRLTVT.

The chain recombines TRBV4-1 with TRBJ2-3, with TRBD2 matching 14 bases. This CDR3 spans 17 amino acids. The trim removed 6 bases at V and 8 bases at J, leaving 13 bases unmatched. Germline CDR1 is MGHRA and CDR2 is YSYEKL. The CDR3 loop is CASSARLAGGWLGTQYF. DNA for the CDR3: TGCGCCAGCAGTGCCCGACTAGCGGGAGGGTGGTTGGGTACGCAGTATTTT.

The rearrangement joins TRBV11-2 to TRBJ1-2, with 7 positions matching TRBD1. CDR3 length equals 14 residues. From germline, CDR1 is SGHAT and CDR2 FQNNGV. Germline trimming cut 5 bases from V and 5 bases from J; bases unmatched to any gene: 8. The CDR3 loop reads CASSPYGTAYGYTF. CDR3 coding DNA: TGTGCCAGCAGCCCATACGGGACAGCGTATGGCTACACCTTC.

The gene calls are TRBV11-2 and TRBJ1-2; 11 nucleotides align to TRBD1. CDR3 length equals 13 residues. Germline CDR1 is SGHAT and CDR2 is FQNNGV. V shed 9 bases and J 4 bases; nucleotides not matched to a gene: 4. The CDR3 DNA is TGTGCCAGTAGAGGGACAGGGGGCTATGGCTACACCTTC. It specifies CASRGTGGYGYTF.

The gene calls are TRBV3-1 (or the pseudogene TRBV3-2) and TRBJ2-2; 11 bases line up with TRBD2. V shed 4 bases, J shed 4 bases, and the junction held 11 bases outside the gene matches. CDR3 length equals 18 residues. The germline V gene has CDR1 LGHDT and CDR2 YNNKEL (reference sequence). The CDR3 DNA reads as TGTGCCAGCAGCCCGGGGGCTAGCGGGAGGAGAGGCACCGGGGAGCTGTTTTTT. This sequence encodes CASSPGASGRRGTGELFF.

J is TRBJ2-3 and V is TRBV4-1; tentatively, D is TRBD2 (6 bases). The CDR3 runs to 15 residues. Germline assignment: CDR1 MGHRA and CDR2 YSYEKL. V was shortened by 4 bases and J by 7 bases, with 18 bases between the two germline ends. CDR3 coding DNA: TGCGCCAGCAGCCCCGCCCCCCGCGGGACGAATACGCAGTATTTT. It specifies CASSPAPRGTNTQYF.

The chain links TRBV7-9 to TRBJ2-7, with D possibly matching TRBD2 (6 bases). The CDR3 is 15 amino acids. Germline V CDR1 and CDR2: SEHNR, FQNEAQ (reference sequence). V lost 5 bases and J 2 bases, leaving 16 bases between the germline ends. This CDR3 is CASSVRRDPTYEQYF. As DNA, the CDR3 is TGTGCCAGCAGCGTCAGGCGGGACCCAACCTACGAGCAGTACTTC.